This is a list of T cell receptor beta chains from one sample in a study of T cell responses to AZD1222 COVID-19 vaccine. Clones were sequenced by immunoSEQ multiplex PCR, and TCRdb holds only the in-frame ones, with some missing. The sample records about 89,000 clones, approximately 86% being singletons. The source material was peripheral blood, sampled 28 days after the second AZD1222 dose. These receptors were obtained from an adult who received the AZD1222 COVID-19 vaccine. The CDR3 runs from the conserved cysteine through the conserved F or W. D genes are given only for firm matches. Clone size is stated in some rows and not others, as once, few, many or a class when expanded.

TRBJ2-7 | TRBD1 | NA | TRBV6-5 | CASSYSGTAYEQYF | TGTGCCAGCAGTTATTCCGGGACAGCCTACGAGCAGTACTTC
TRBJ2-2 | NA | NA | TRBV2 | CASKKGQTNTGELFF | TGTGCCAGCAAAAAGGGGCAAACGAACACCGGGGAGCTGTTTTTT
TRBJ1-5 | TRBD1 | NA | TRBV19 | CASQLQGANQPQHF | TGTGCCAGTCAGCTCCAGGGGGCAAATCAGCCCCAGCATTTT
TRBJ2-2 | NA | once | TRBV7-3 | CASSLPGTTNTGELFF | TGTGCCAGCAGCTTACCCGGGACAACTAACACCGGGGAGCTGTTTTTT
TRBJ2-1 | NA | NA | TRBV6-4 | CASGARAGSQWTLTHNEQFF | TGTGCCAGCGGTGCCCGGGCGGGCAGTCAATGGACCTTAACCCACAATGAGCAGTTCTTC
TRBJ2-5 | TRBD2 | NA | TRBV28 | CASSSRTSGYQETQYF | TGTGCCAGCAGTTCCAGGACTAGCGGATACCAAGAGACCCAGTACTTC
TRBJ1-1 | TRBD1 | NA | TRBV28 | CASSLKGQGAITEAFF | TGTGCCAGCAGTTTAAAGGGACAGGGGGCGATCACTGAAGCTTTCTTT
TRBJ1-4 | NA | NA | TRBV5-1 | CASSLGAGEKLFF | TGCGCCAGCAGCTTGGGAGCAGGGGAAAAACTGTTTTTT
TRBJ1-2 | NA | NA | TRBV28 | CASSLLPDGYTF | TGTGCCAGCAGTTTACTCCCCGATGGCTACACCTTC
TRBJ2-7 | TRBD2 | NA | TRBV11-1 | CASRRLAGATWEQYF | TGTGCCAGCAGACGCCTAGCGGGGGCGACGTGGGAGCAGTACTTC
TRBJ1-2 | NA | NA | TRBV11-2 | CASNSLTRSGYGYTF | TGTGCCAGCAACTCTTTGACCAGGTCGGGCTATGGCTACACCTTC
TRBJ2-4 | NA | NA | TRBV7-2 | CASSSRDRVRGYIQYF | TGTGCCAGCAGCTCCCGGGACCGCGTACGGGGATACATTCAGTACTTC
TRBJ2-3 | TRBD1 | once | TRBV19 | CASSGTGADTQYF | TGTGCCAGTAGTGGGACAGGGGCAGATACGCAGTATTTT
TRBJ1-5 | NA | NA | TRBV19 | CASSSRAGTVSNQPQHF | TGTGCCAGTAGTTCCCGAGCGGGGACGGTTAGCAATCAGCCCCAGCATTTT
TRBJ2-3 | NA | NA | TRBV25-1 | CASSESAAYTDTQYF | TGTGCCAGCAGTGAATCGGCAGCCTACACAGATACGCAGTATTTT
TRBJ2-3 | NA | NA | TRBV11-3 | CASSALGVSGTDTQYF | TGTGCCAGCAGCGCTTTAGGGGTCTCTGGCACAGATACGCAGTATTTT
TRBJ1-1 | NA | NA | TRBV5-1 | CASSLGQSNTEAFF | TGCGCCAGCAGCTTGGGACAGTCCAACACTGAAGCTTTCTTT
TRBJ1-2 | NA | NA | TRBV27 | CASSLGGAGYTF | TGTGCCAGCAGTTTAGGAGGGGCTGGCTACACCTTC
TRBJ2-2 | TRBD1 | NA | TRBV7-2 | CASSQGQPNTGELFF | TGTGCCAGCAGCCAGGGACAGCCGAACACCGGGGAGCTGTTTTTT
TRBJ2-7 | NA | NA | TRBV10-2 | CASRGPSYEQYF | TGCGCCAGCAGGGGTCCCTCCTACGAGCAGTACTTC
TRBJ2-7 | NA | NA | TRBV7-9 | CASSSRRRISPYEQYF | TGTGCCAGCAGCTCTCGACGCCGGATAAGCCCCTACGAGCAGTACTTC
TRBJ2-1 | TRBD2 | NA | TRBV9 | CASSVGAGGGEQFF | TGTGCCAGCAGCGTAGGGGCGGGAGGAGGCGAGCAGTTCTTC
TRBJ2-2 | NA | NA | TRBV5-1 | CASSLGSLNTGELFF | TGCGCCAGCAGCTTGGGCAGTCTGAACACCGGGGAGCTGTTTTTT
TRBJ1-5 | NA | NA | TRBV30 | CAWTPKGSNQPQHF | TGTGCCTGGACCCCAAAGGGGAGCAATCAGCCCCAGCATTTT
TRBJ2-3 | TRBD1 | NA | TRBV10-3 | CAIRKTPGTGYTDTQYF | TGTGCCATCAGAAAAACCCCCGGGACAGGATACACAGATACGCAGTATTTT
TRBJ1-2 | NA | NA | TRBV5-1 | CASSLGGFYYGYTF | TGCGCCAGCAGCTTGGGCGGCTTTTACTATGGCTACACCTTC
TRBJ2-1 | NA | NA | TRBV12-3/TRBV12-4 | CASSFSGLQEQFF | TGTGCCAGCAGTTTTTCCGGACTGCAAGAGCAGTTCTTC
TRBJ1-2 | TRBD1 | NA | TRBV4-2 | CASSQGPGQGDYGYTF | TGTGCCAGCAGCCAGGGCCCGGGACAGGGGGACTATGGCTACACCTTC
TRBJ2-3 | NA | NA | TRBV28 | CASMGSYISTDTQYF | TGTGCCAGCATGGGCTCCTACATTAGCACAGATACGCAGTATTTT
TRBJ1-1 | NA | once | TRBV4-1 | CASSQGPGAIYEAFF | TGCGCCAGCAGCCAAGGGCCGGGAGCAATATATGAAGCTTTCTTT
TRBJ2-7 | NA | NA | TRBV7-3 | CASSSGPVHEQYF | TGTGCCAGCAGCTCGGGACCGGTCCACGAGCAGTACTTC
TRBJ1-5 | NA | once | TRBV11-2 | CASSPIMGGRGQPQHF | TGTGCCAGCAGCCCCATTATGGGGGGCCGGGGTCAGCCCCAGCATTTT
TRBJ1-4 | NA | few | TRBV7-9 | CASSLMGINEKLFF | TGTGCCAGCAGCTTAATGGGTATTAATGAAAAACTGTTTTTT
TRBJ2-7 | TRBD1 | NA | TRBV10-2 | CASRGQGATYEQYF | TGCGCCAGCAGAGGACAGGGGGCAACCTACGAGCAGTACTTC
TRBJ2-5 | NA | NA | TRBV6-5 | CASSYSAAGLGETQYF | TGTGCCAGCAGTTACTCCGCCGCAGGTCTGGGCGAGACCCAGTACTTC
TRBJ2-5 | NA | NA | TRBV30 | CAWAGAKTQYF | TGTGCCTGGGCCGGGGCAAAGACCCAGTACTTC
TRBJ2-5 | TRBD2 | NA | TRBV30 | CAWSGGGETQYF | TGTGCCTGGAGTGGGGGGGGAGAGACCCAGTACTTC
TRBJ2-5 | NA | NA | TRBV5-1 | CASSSSMSIRETQYF | TGCGCCAGCAGCTCCTCGATGAGTATACGAGAGACCCAGTACTTC
TRBJ1-6 | NA | NA | TRBV6-5 | CASLWGPDSPLHF | TGTGCCAGCCTATGGGGGCCGGATTCACCCCTCCACTTT
TRBJ2-1 | NA | NA | TRBV6-4 | CASSPEEGNEQFF | TGTGCCAGCAGTCCGGAGGAGGGGAATGAGCAGTTCTTC